One sample yielded the 25 T cell receptor beta chains listed below, sequenced in a study of neurological immune-mediated disorders. Regarding time point: longitudinal time-point 3. TCRdb used MiXCR to reprocess the 5' RACE reads, holding one entry per CDR3 protein. The repertoire holds around 100,000 distinct CDR3 sequences, with 9.5% to 14% as singletons. Sequencing was done on a sample of PBMCs. The receptors here all came from a female donor with HTLV-1-associated myelopathy (HAM/TSP).

This clonotype was counted many times. The rearrangement uses TRBV10-3 and TRBJ2-6; D is unresolved. The CDR3 totals 13 residues. Germline CDR1 and CDR2: ENHRY and SYGVKD. V was pared by 7 bases and J by 0 bases, with 4 bases between. As DNA, the CDR3 is TGTGCCATCACCTACTCTGGGGCCAACGTCCTGACTTTC. Its protein is CAITYSGANVLTF.

In its sample, this clonotype was seen a few times. This chain connects TRBV6-1 to TRBJ2-6, with a weak D call TRBD1 (5 bases). Germline values: CDR1 MNHNS, CDR2 SASEGT. This CDR3 contains 15 residues. V was clipped by 5 bases and J by 0 bases, with 8 bases between them. The CDR3 here is CASSRQFSGANVLTF. The CDR3 nucleotides are TGTGCCAGCAGTAGACAGTTCTCTGGGGCCAACGTCCTGACTTTC.

This clonotype showed up many times. The chain is built from TRBV28 and TRBJ2-3; D is perhaps TRBD2 (6 bases). CDR1 and CDR2 (germline): MDHEN, SYDVKM. V lost 1 base and J 2 bases, leaving 13 bases between the germline ends. The CDR3 runs 16 residues. CDR3 DNA: TGTGCCAGCAGTTTATTGGGCAGGGAGGACACAGATACGCAGTATTTT. It translates to CASSLLGREDTDTQYF. The complete variable domain, with remaining parts taken from reference TRBV28 and TRBJ2-3, reads DVKVTQSSRYLVKRTGEKVFLECVQDMDHENMFWYRQDPGLGLRLIYFSYDVKMKEKGDIPEGYSVSREKKERFSLILESASTNQTSMYLCASSLLGREDTDTQYFGPGTRLTVL.

This clonotype has ten or more counts. This chain's CDR3 is CASANTGGRAFF. In DNA form, the CDR3 reads TGTGCTAGTGCCAACACCGGAGGTCGAGCTTTCTTT. J is TRBJ1-1 and V is TRBV12-5; D call uncertain. Trimming took 7 bases from V and 10 from J, leaving 16 bases between them. The germline CDR1 and CDR2 sequences are LGHNT and FRNRAP. This CDR3 spans 12 amino acids.

This clonotype was counted at least ten times. J is TRBJ2-3 and V is TRBV5-1, with D uncertain. Germline values: CDR1 SGHRS, CDR2 YFSETQ. This CDR3 spans 13 amino acids. Trimming removed 4 bases at V and 2 bases at J, with 8 bases between. CDR3 sequence reads: CASSERTTDTQYF. CDR3 bases: TGCGCCAGCAGCGAGAGGACCACAGATACGCAGTATTTT.

This chain uses TRBV3-1 with TRBJ1-6, with no clear D. The CDR3 is made up of 16 amino acids. Trimming removed 1 base at V and 10 bases at J, with 17 bases between. The germline gives CDR1 LGHDT, CDR2 YNNKEL (reference sequence). The DNA for the CDR3 is TGTGCCAGCAGCCAAGTTGCGGGCAGGAAGTCCTCACCCCTCCACTTT. Protein sequence: CASSQVAGRKSSPLHF.

Many counts were recorded for this clonotype. The chain employs TRBV20-1 and TRBJ1-2; TRBD1 is a possible D gene (6 bases). V was cut by 5 bases and J by 4 bases, with 17 bases left in between. This CDR3 comprises 14 residues. The germline V gene has CDR1 DFQATT and CDR2 SNEGSKA (reference sequence). CDR3 nucleotide sequence: TGCAGTGCTGGATCGGCAGGGGAAATCTATGGCTACACCTTC. Its protein is CSAGSAGEIYGYTF.

Many counts were recorded for this clonotype. The chain couples TRBV12-3 or TRBV12-4 to TRBJ1-1; D is uncertain. Trimming left V 1 base short and J 7 bases short, with 10 bases between. The length of the CDR3 is 13 residues. CDR3 sequence reads: CASSLGSIREAFF. CDR3 bases: TGTGCCAGCAGTTTAGGCTCGATTCGTGAAGCTTTCTTT.

This clonotype was found many times. V is TRBV5-1 and J is TRBJ2-5; perhaps TRBD2 as D (7 bases). The CDR3 length is 14 residues. Germline V lookup: CDR1 SGHRS, CDR2 YFSETQ. Trimming pared 6 bases from V and 4 bases from J, leaving 16 bases between. Written as DNA, the CDR3 is TGCGCCAGCACAGGAGGGGGGGCGGTAGAGACCCAGTACTTC. Protein sequence: CASTGGGAVETQYF.

This clonotype was recorded many times. The genes are TRBV20-1 and TRBJ1-3; D uncertain. Trimming stripped 7 bases from V and 15 bases from J, with 19 bases between. The CDR3 is 11 amino acids. Looked up from germline, CDR1 is DFQATT and CDR2 is SNEGSKA (reference sequence). The CDR3 region has the DNA TGCAGTGTCATCTTTCAGGACGTTCAATATTTT. Its translation: CSVIFQDVQYF.

The table lists this clonotype with many counts. The chain recombines TRBV5-1 with TRBJ1-2; D is undetermined. The germline CDR1 and CDR2 sequences are SGHRS and YFSETQ. The CDR3 is made up of 13 amino acids. Deletions cut 0 bases from V and 2 bases from J, with 5 bases between. As DNA, the CDR3 is TGCGCCAGCAGCTTGGCCGAAAACTATGGCTACACCTTC. It specifies CASSLAENYGYTF.

The sample holds many counts of this clonotype. V gene TRBV30 combines with J gene TRBJ1-1; D gene unclear. Germline loops: CDR1 GTSNPN, CDR2 SVGIG (reference sequence). Trimming pared 5 bases from V and 1 base from J, leaving 5 bases between. This CDR3 has 11 amino acids. CDR3 bases: TGTGCCTGGCACGCGAACACTGAAGCTTTCTTT. Amino acid sequence: CAWHANTEAFF.

In this sample, this clonotype turned up many times. The chain has TRBV7-9 and TRBJ2-7, with D perhaps TRBD2 (6 bases). Trimming cost V 5 bases and J 0 bases, with 20 bases left between them. The CDR3 spans 17 residues. Germline CDR1 is SEHNR and CDR2 is FQNEAQ (reference sequence). DNA for the CDR3: TGTGCCAGCAGCCCCAGAGGAGGGTCCCTCAACTCCTACGAGCAGTACTTC. Amino acid sequence: CASSPRGGSLNSYEQYF.

This clonotype occurred a few times. The chain recombines TRBV19 with TRBJ2-2; D is perhaps TRBD1 (6 bases). The germline V and J ends were trimmed by 3 bases and 9 bases, with 8 bases remaining between them. Germline lookup yields CDR1 LNHDA and CDR2 SQIVND (reference sequence). The CDR3 runs 12 residues. DNA of the CDR3: TGTGCCAGTAGTATTGGGGACAGGGAGCTGTTTTTT. This gives the protein CASSIGDRELFF.

This clonotype was seen at least ten times. The CDR3 DNA reads as TGCAGTGCGGTCAAAGTCCACACTGAAGCTTTCTTT. Its protein product is CSAVKVHTEAFF. The rearrangement joins TRBV20-1 to TRBJ1-1, with unresolved D. The CDR3 sequence is 12 residues long. V gave up 6 bases and J gave up 3 bases, with 11 bases separating them. The V gene's germline CDR1 is DFQATT and CDR2 SNEGSKA (reference sequence).

This clonotype came up many times. V usage is TRBV20-1 and J usage is TRBJ1-1; D is unclear. The germline V gene has CDR1 DFQATT and CDR2 SNEGSKA (reference sequence). V lost 3 bases and J lost 0, with 2 bases in between. This CDR3 comprises 11 residues. For the CDR3, the DNA is TGCAGTGCTAGTTTGAACACTGAAGCTTTCTTT. It specifies CSASLNTEAFF.

Points on this clonotype: Relative to the germline gene, one junction end is altered; a read error may explain this. This rearrangement joins TRBV24-1 to TRBJ2-7; D is perhaps TRBD1 (6 bases). The germline V gene has CDR1 KGHDR and CDR2 SFDVKD. CDR3 length equals 13 residues. CDR3 bases: TGTGTCACCAGTCGAGGACAGACCTGCGAGCAGTACTTC. It is translated as CVTSRGQTCEQYF.

This clonotype was picked up many times. V gene TRBV12-3 or TRBV12-4 combines with J gene TRBJ1-5, with 8 bases that match TRBD1. J lost 7 bases, V lost 4 bases, and 3 bases had no gene match. The CDR3 has 13 residues. The CDR3 coding sequence is TGTGCCAGCAGTTGGACAGGGCCACAGCCCCAGCATTTT. Protein sequence: CASSWTGPQPQHF.

This clonotype was detected many times. The chain links TRBV20-1 to TRBJ2-3; D perhaps matches TRBD2 (5 bases). This CDR3 has 12 amino acids. V shed 3 bases and J shed 1 base, with 5 bases lying between them. Germline V lookup: CDR1 DFQATT, CDR2 SNEGSKA (reference sequence). DNA for the CDR3: TGCAGTGCTAGCGGGGGCACAGATACGCAGTATTTT. The encoded protein is CSASGGTDTQYF.

This chain links TRBV7-8 with TRBJ2-3; 11 bases line up with TRBD2. CDR3 size: 16 residues. Germline trimming cut 3 bases from V and 2 bases from J; bases unmatched to any gene: 4. CDR1 is SGHVS and CDR2 is FQNEAQ in the germline V gene. The CDR3 DNA follows: TGTGCCAGCAGCTTTGCTAGCGGGGGGAACACAGATACGCAGTATTTT. Translation gives CASSFASGGNTDTQYF.

This clonotype was seen at least ten times. The gene calls are TRBV20-1 and TRBJ2-6; D is ambiguous. Germline V gives CDR1 DFQATT, CDR2 SNEGSKA (reference sequence). Between the trimmed V and J ends, which lost 0 bases and 0 bases, there was a span of 6 bases. CDR3 length: 15 amino acids. The CDR3 region is CSAREDGSGANVLTF. As DNA, the CDR3 is TGCAGTGCTAGAGAGGACGGCTCTGGGGCCAACGTCCTGACTTTC.

This clonotype showed up many times. The chain uses TRBV5-1 and TRBJ2-1; 12 positions match TRBD1. The length of the CDR3 is 15 residues. In germline, CDR1 is SGHRS, CDR2 YFSETQ. J gave up 7 bases and V 5 bases, and 7 bases lay outside the gene matches. The CDR3 protein is CASRKGQGAYNEQFF. CDR3 nucleotide sequence: TGCGCCAGCAGGAAGGGACAGGGGGCATATAATGAGCAGTTCTTC.

This clonotype has ten or more counts. The V and J genes are TRBV2 and TRBJ2-7, with TRBD1 as a possible D gene (6 bases). The CDR3 is 13 residues long. CDR1 and CDR2 (germline): SNHLY, FYNNEI. The V and J ends lost 5 bases and 7 bases respectively, with 15 bases between them. The CDR3 loop is CASSRGRGGEQYF. The CDR3 DNA reads TGTGCCAGCAGTAGGGGCAGGGGTGGAGAGCAGTACTTC.

This clonotype appeared many times. The chain employs TRBV29-1 and TRBJ2-5; perhaps D is TRBD1 or TRBD2 (5 bases each). The germline gives CDR1 SQVTM, CDR2 ANQGSEA. V lost 5 bases to trimming and J lost 5 bases, with 18 bases between them. The CDR3 length is 14 residues. CDR3 bases: TGCAGCGTTCACGGGGCCCCCGTTGGGGAGACCCAGTACTTC. Residues: CSVHGAPVGETQYF.

This clonotype was detected ten times or more. The J gene is TRBJ2-7, the V gene TRBV14; the match to TRBD1 covers 9 bases. Germline V lookup: CDR1 SGHDN, CDR2 FVKESK. With V trimmed by 0 bases and J by 4 bases, 4 bases remained unmatched. The CDR3 is 15 residues long. CDR3 loop: CASSQDMDRGYEQYF. For the CDR3, the DNA is TGTGCCAGCAGCCAAGATATGGACAGGGGTTACGAGCAGTACTTC.